The 28 T cell receptor beta chains below were found in one sample sequenced in a study of T cell clonotyping in hematopoietic cell transplantation. TCRdb keeps only in-frame clones here, not all; method: immunoSEQ multiplex PCR. The sample lists approximately 9,000 clones, 84% occurring once. The sample consisted of PBMCs, taken at the time of graft-versus-host disease after allogeneic stem cell transplant. The source of these receptors is a male patient aged 60 to 75 who had an allogeneic stem cell transplant from an unrelated donor, so the T cells may come from the graft donor. Some clones in this sample may be carry-over from other donors' samples.

This clone was counted only a few times. The V gene is TRBV5-8, the J gene TRBJ1-2; the D gene is possibly TRBD1 (5 bases). Trimming removed 0 bases from V and 8 bases from J, with 14 bases in between. The germline V gene has CDR1 SGHTS and CDR2 YDEGEE. The CDR3 extends over 14 amino acids. The CDR3 DNA sequence: TGTGCCAGCAGCTTGGGGGGCCTGAGGGTCGGCTACACCTTC. Amino acid sequence: CASSLGGLRVGYTF.

The rearrangement uses TRBV7-9 and TRBJ1-2; D unclear. Per the germline V gene, CDR1 is SEHNR and CDR2 is FQNEAQ (reference sequence). Trimming took 5 bases from V and 5 from J, leaving 9 bases between them. The CDR3 is made up of 12 amino acids. Here the CDR3 DNA reads TGTGCCAGCAGCCAGGTTACTTATGGCTACACCTTC. Translation: CASSQVTYGYTF.

The chain carries TRBV5-1 and TRBJ2-5; 7 positions agree with TRBD2. The germline V gene has CDR1 SGHRS and CDR2 YFSETQ. The CDR3 extends over 14 amino acids. J gave up 3 bases and V 2 bases, and 4 bases lay outside the gene matches. This CDR3 reads CASSFGLAEETQYF. The CDR3, as DNA: TGCGCCAGCAGCTTCGGGCTAGCGGAAGAGACCCAGTACTTC.

CDR3 coding DNA: TGTGCCAGCAGCCAGCTGGGGGCGGTGTTTTTT. Its protein is CASSQLGAVFF. The V and J genes are TRBV7-2 and TRBJ2-2, with a weak D call TRBD1 (6 bases). Looked up from germline, CDR1 is SGHTA and CDR2 is FQGNSA. Between the trimmed V and J ends, which lost 5 bases and 15 bases, there was a span of 13 bases. The CDR3 consists of 11 residues.

This chain uses TRBV10-3 with TRBJ1-5; 7 bases fit TRBD1. V was pared by 10 bases and J by 7 bases, with 13 bases of the junction left unmatched. This CDR3 has 14 amino acids. Germline V gene sequence: CDR1 ENHRY, CDR2 SYGVKD. CDR3 region: CATSPGRGKQPQHF. The DNA for the CDR3 is TGTGCCACCTCCCCCGGCAGGGGGAAACAGCCCCAGCATTTT.

V gene TRBV29-1 combines with J gene TRBJ2-7; TRBD1 matches at 9 bases. The CDR3 consists of 14 residues. Germline assignment: CDR1 SQVTM and CDR2 ANQGSEA. Trimming removed 8 bases from V and 1 base from J; junction bases left unmatched: 9. CDR3 loop: CSIRPGTGSYEQYF. CDR3 DNA: TGCAGCATTAGGCCCGGGACAGGGTCCTACGAGCAGTACTTC.

J is TRBJ2-5 and V is TRBV4-1; D is unclear. Trimming shortened V by 3 bases and J by 1 base, and 9 bases separated the two germline ends. The CDR3 extends over 14 amino acids. Per germline, CDR1 MGHRA and CDR2 YSYEKL. Written as DNA, the CDR3 is TGCGCCAGCAGCCAGTGGCAGGTCCAAGAGACCCAGTACTTC. Its protein is CASSQWQVQETQYF.

The rearrangement joins TRBV7-2 to TRBJ2-5; TRBD1 agrees at 8 bases. V gave up 5 bases and J gave up 4 bases; unmatched junction bases: 6. The CDR3 loop spans 14 amino acids. Germline values: CDR1 SGHTA, CDR2 FQGNSA. This CDR3 reads CASSLRTGSETQYF. CDR3 bases: TGTGCCAGCAGCCTCAGGACAGGGTCAGAGACCCAGTACTTC.

The chain couples TRBV7-2 to TRBJ2-5, with a possible D match to TRBD2 (5 bases). V lost 8 bases, J lost 1 base, and 17 bases lay in between. CDR3 length: 15 amino acids. Germline V gives CDR1 SGHTA, CDR2 FQGNSA. This CDR3 reads CASGSGMRAQETQYF. The CDR3 nucleotides read TGTGCCAGCGGTTCGGGGATGAGGGCCCAAGAGACCCAGTACTTC. Full variable domain (missing parts from reference TRBV7-2 and TRBJ2-5): GAGVSQSPSNKVTEKGKDVELRCDPISGHTALYWYRQSLGQGLEFLIYFQGNSAPDKSGLPSDRFSAERTGGSVSTLTIQRTQQEDSAVYLCASGSGMRAQETQYFGPGTRLLVL.

V and J are TRBV4-3 and TRBJ2-3; weak D call: TRBD2 (6 bases). V lost 0 bases to trimming and J lost 3 bases, with 10 bases between them. There are 15 residues in the CDR3. Germline CDR1 and CDR2: LGHNA and YSLEER. CDR3 loop: CASSQEVGGTDTQYF. The DNA for the CDR3 is TGCGCCAGCAGCCAAGAAGTTGGGGGGACAGATACGCAGTATTTT.

The CDR3 coding sequence is TGCGCCAGCAGCCCCGCAATCGGCAGGCCGACCTACGAGCAGTACTTC. Translating gives CASSPAIGRPTYEQYF. The V call is TRBV4-3, the J call TRBJ2-7; the D is unclear. Trimming removed 4 bases from V and 2 bases from J, with 18 bases in between. Germline V gene data show CDR1 as LGHNA and CDR2 as YSLEER. This CDR3 contains 16 residues.

Only one count was recorded for this clone. The chain recombines TRBV4-3 with TRBJ1-2; D ambiguous. Germline V gene lookup returns CDR1 LGHNA and CDR2 YSLEER. Trimming took 0 bases from V and 7 from J, leaving 9 bases between them. There are 13 residues in the CDR3. The CDR3 reads CASSQEPPVGYTF. The DNA of the CDR3 is TGCGCCAGCAGCCAAGAACCCCCTGTTGGCTACACCTTC.

The rearrangement uses TRBV2 and TRBJ2-2, with TRBD1 as a possible D gene (5 bases). V was cut by 6 bases and J by 8 bases, with 13 bases left in between. The germline gives CDR1 SNHLY, CDR2 FYNNEI. This CDR3 has 13 amino acids. CDR3 nucleotides: TGTGCCAGCAGCCTAGGGGTATTTGGGGAGCTGTTTTTT. It is translated as CASSLGVFGELFF.

The CDR3 region is CASSPLYTGELFF. The CDR3 region has the DNA TGTGCCAGCAGCCCCTTATACACCGGGGAGCTGTTTTTT. The genes are TRBV7-9 and TRBJ2-2; no reliable D call. CDR1 is SEHNR and CDR2 is FQNEAQ in the germline V gene (reference sequence). This CDR3 comprises 13 residues. V was cut by 5 bases and J by 3 bases, with 7 bases left in between. Combining the CDR3 with reference TRBV7-9 and TRBJ2-2 gives the whole variable domain DTGVSQNPRHKITKRGQNVTFRCDPISEHNRLYWYRQTLGQGPEFLTYFQNEAQLEKSRLLSDRFSAERPKGSFSTLEIQRTEQGDSAMYLCASSPLYTGELFFGEGSRLTVL.

This clone was counted a few times. This rearrangement joins TRBV6-1 to TRBJ1-2; no definite D call. The CDR3 spans 15 residues. Germline CDR1 MNHNS, CDR2 SASEGT. V was shortened by 2 bases and J by 4 bases, with 14 bases between the two germline ends. The CDR3 nucleotides read TGTGCCAGCAGTGAAATAATCACGGGGAGCTATGGCTACACCTTC. It codes for CASSEIITGSYGYTF.

The gene calls are TRBV19 and TRBJ2-2; tentatively, D is TRBD1 or TRBD2 (5 bases each). Trimming removed 6 bases from V and 6 bases from J, with 8 bases in between. The CDR3 runs to 12 residues. Per germline, CDR1 LNHDA and CDR2 SQIVND (reference sequence). CDR3 coding DNA: TGTGCCAGTAGCCGAGGGGCCGGGGAGCTGTTTTTT. Its translation: CASSRGAGELFF.

The chain's CDR3 is CSVEVQGASNEKLFF. The CDR3 DNA reads TGCAGCGTTGAAGTACAGGGGGCCTCTAATGAAAAACTGTTTTTT. The chain has TRBV29-1 and TRBJ1-4; TRBD1 aligns across 9 bases. This CDR3 contains 15 residues. Germline trimming cut 1 base from V and 3 bases from J; bases unmatched to any gene: 3. CDR1 is SQVTM and CDR2 is ANQGSEA in the germline V gene.

The rearrangement joins TRBV6-5 to TRBJ1-3; D gene unclear. Germline-derived CDR1 and CDR2 are MNHEY and SVGAGI. V was pared by 6 bases and J by 2 bases, with 11 bases between. This CDR3 is 14 amino acids long. CDR3: CASSPVSTGNTIYF. CDR3 coding DNA: TGTGCCAGCAGCCCGGTTTCAACTGGAAACACCATATATTTT.

The chain joins TRBV4-3 to TRBJ2-3; D tentatively reads TRBD1 or TRBD2 (5 bases each). The CDR3 loop spans 14 amino acids. Per the germline V gene, CDR1 is LGHNA and CDR2 is YSLEER. Trimming cost V 3 bases and J 0 bases, with 7 bases left between them. CDR3 in amino acids: CASSQRGSTDTQYF. CDR3 nucleotides: TGCGCCAGCAGCCAGAGGGGCAGCACAGATACGCAGTATTTT.

This clone has a handful of counts. This chain links TRBV7-2 with TRBJ2-3, with 9 bases lining up with TRBD2. Germline CDR1 is SGHTA and CDR2 is FQGNSA. V shed 0 bases and J 6 bases; nucleotides not matched to a gene: 10. The CDR3 totals 17 residues. The CDR3 region is CASSLAIAGDLLDTQYF. The CDR3 DNA reads as TGTGCCAGCAGCTTAGCGATAGCGGGGGACCTGCTCGATACGCAGTATTTT. The full variable domain, in which reference TRBV7-2 and TRBJ2-3 provide the parts outside the CDR3, is GAGVSQSPSNKVTEKGKDVELRCDPISGHTALYWYRQSLGQGLEFLIYFQGNSAPDKSGLPSDRFSAERTGGSVSTLTIQRTQQEDSAVYLCASSLAIAGDLLDTQYFGPGTRLTVL.

This rearrangement joins TRBV21-1 to TRBJ2-2; the table assigns TRBD2, which was not confirmed against the DNA. TRBV21-1 is deemed a pseudogene. The CDR3 contains 16 residues. The CDR3 reads CASSKGWRRNTGELFF. The CDR3 region has the DNA TGTGCCAGCAGCAAAGGATGGCGGAGGAACACCGGGGAGCTGTTTTTT.

Points on this clone: An end of the junction differs from the germline gene, which may be a read error. The CDR3 sequence: CAISELPGTGGGKETQYF. Written as DNA, the CDR3 is TGTGCCATCAGTGAGCTACCCGGGACAGGGGGCGGAAAGGAGACCCAGTACTTC. V is TRBV6-1 and J is TRBJ2-5; 12 bases map to TRBD1. The CDR3 has 18 residues. Germline V CDR1 and CDR2: MNHNS, SASEGT.

The J gene is TRBJ1-2, the V gene TRBV10-3, with TRBD1 as a possible D gene (5 bases). CDR3 length: 15 residues. CDR1 ENHRY and CDR2 SYGVKD come from the germline V gene. The V and J ends lost 6 bases and 5 bases respectively, with 19 bases between them. The CDR3 region has the DNA TGTGCCATCAGGTCCCAGGGACCCAGAAGGTATGGCTACACCTTC. Protein product: CAIRSQGPRRYGYTF.

This chain uses TRBV10-3 with TRBJ2-5; D possibly corresponds to TRBD2 (6 bases). Germline CDR1 ENHRY, CDR2 SYGVKD. This CDR3 spans 13 amino acids. Trimming left V 6 bases short and J 1 base short, with 9 bases between. The CDR3 DNA reads TGTGCCATCAGCCTAGCGCCCCAAGAGACCCAGTACTTC. The encoded protein is CAISLAPQETQYF.

The genes are TRBV15 and TRBJ1-5; TRBD1 agrees at 8 bases. V lost 5 bases to trimming and J lost 6 bases; unmatched junction nucleotides: 9. CDR3 length: 15 residues. Germline-derived CDR1 and CDR2 are LNHNV and YYDKDF (reference sequence). CDR3 in amino acids: CATSEGTGEIQPQHF. The DNA for the CDR3 is TGTGCCACCAGCGAGGGGACAGGTGAAATTCAGCCCCAGCATTTT.

The chain recombines TRBV7-2 with TRBJ2-7; TRBD1 is a possible D gene (6 bases). Germline V gives CDR1 SGHTA, CDR2 FQGNSA. The CDR3 runs 13 residues. V gave up 5 bases and J gave up 13 bases, with 21 bases separating them. DNA for the CDR3: TGTGCCAGCAGCGCAACGTTCGGACAGTCCCTTTACTTC. Translation gives CASSATFGQSLYF. The complete variable domain, with remaining parts taken from reference TRBV7-2 and TRBJ2-7, reads GAGVSQSPSNKVTEKGKDVELRCDPISGHTALYWYRQSLGQGLEFLIYFQGNSAPDKSGLPSDRFSAERTGGSVSTLTIQRTQQEDSAVYLCASSATFGQSLYFGPGTRLTVT.

The gene calls are TRBV2 and TRBJ1-2; D is uncertain. The CDR3 is 14 residues long. Germline loops: CDR1 SNHLY, CDR2 FYNNEI. The ends were cut back, 4 bases at V and 10 bases at J, with 19 bases in the middle. The CDR3 nucleotides read TGTGCCAGCAGTGGGGTCGGGGAGAGCCACGACTACACCTTC. Translating it yields CASSGVGESHDYTF.

J is TRBJ2-2 and V is TRBV27, with D uncertain. Germline assignment: CDR1 MNHEY and CDR2 SMNVEV (reference sequence). Trimming shortened V by 6 bases and J by 7 bases, and 21 bases separated the two germline ends. The CDR3 runs to 16 residues. CDR3 region: CASSSSGGNWVGELFF. CDR3 DNA: TGTGCCAGCAGCTCCTCCGGTGGTAATTGGGTCGGGGAGCTGTTTTTT.